This TCR beta chain was obtained from a study of PD-L1 blockade in urothelial cancer. Study in general: Blood samples had a median of 141,255 T cells.

Assay used: immunoSEQ multiplex PCR; TCRdb lists only in-frame clones, some missing. The sample consists of around 87,000 clones, approximately 87% of them appearing once. Time point here: peripheral blood 6 weeks after treatment start. Urothelial carcinoma in patients was locally advanced or metastatic. The clonotype comes from a man between 65 and 85 years old with urothelial cancer. The sample here was PBMCs, taken around atezolizumab (anti-PD-L1) treatment.

The CDR3 DNA sequence: TGTGCCAGCAGCTTAGTAGGGTTAGCGGGATACAATGAGCAGTTCTTC. This codes for CASSLVGLAGYNEQFF. The chain carries TRBV11-2 and TRBJ2-1, with 8 bases lining up with TRBD2. CDR1 is SGHAT, CDR2 FQNNGV, per germline. The CDR3 is 16 amino acids. Trimming cost V 1 base and J 4 bases; bases outside gene matches: 6.